Following are 28 T cell receptor beta chains from one sample sequenced in a study of control samples from healthy donors and cancer patients. Assay: immunoSEQ multiplex PCR; the TCRdb copy retains only in-frame clones and omits some. The table shows 100,000 to 150,000 clones, with under 95% occurring only once. Sequencing was performed on blood. The receptors stem from a man aged 18 to 29 in good health.

This chain joins TRBV7-2 and TRBJ2-5; TRBD1 or TRBD2 may be the D gene (7 bases each). The CDR3 runs to 14 residues. V was clipped by 5 bases and J by 5 bases, with 15 bases between them. CDR1 and CDR2 from the germline V gene are SGHTA and FQGNSA. CDR3 DNA: TGTGCCAGCAGCGAGAACAGGGGAGGGGAGACCCAGTACTTC. Translation gives CASSENRGGETQYF.

The chain recombines TRBV7-9 with TRBJ1-4; D is undetermined. CDR3 length: 17 residues. The germline V and J ends were trimmed by 3 bases and 0 bases, with 14 bases remaining between them. The germline CDR1 and CDR2 sequences are SEHNR and FQNEAQ (reference sequence). The CDR3: CASSFSIDMATNEKLFF. DNA of the CDR3: TGTGCCAGCAGCTTTAGTATCGACATGGCAACTAATGAAAAACTGTTTTTT.

The rearrangement uses TRBV19 and TRBJ1-5; TRBD1 agrees at 8 bases. This CDR3 region has 16 residues. The V segment lost 4 bases and the J segment 6 bases; nucleotides outside the gene matches: 11. In germline, CDR1 is LNHDA, CDR2 SQIVND (reference sequence). The CDR3 region is CASSTLRTGRGQPQHF. The DNA of the CDR3 is TGTGCCAGTAGTACCCTCCGGACAGGGAGGGGTCAGCCCCAGCATTTT.

This clone was seen just once. The chain links TRBV3-1 (or the pseudogene TRBV3-2) to TRBJ1-6, with a possible D match to TRBD1 (5 bases). Germline values: CDR1 LGHDT, CDR2 YNNKEL (reference sequence). This CDR3 region has 16 residues. With 4 bases removed from V and 0 bases from J, the gap between germline ends came to 10 bases. CDR3: CASSPNRFSYNSPLHF. DNA for the CDR3: TGTGCCAGCAGCCCTAACAGGTTCTCCTATAATTCACCCCTCCACTTT.

Only a few counts were recorded for this clone. The rearrangement links TRBV4-1 to TRBJ1-5; D may be TRBD1 (5 bases). With 0 bases removed from V and 8 bases from J, the gap between germline ends came to 17 bases. There are 16 residues in the CDR3. CDR1 is MGHRA and CDR2 is YSYEKL in the germline V gene. CDR3 protein: CASSQERSRGREPQHF. DNA for the CDR3: TGCGCCAGCAGCCAAGAAAGGAGTCGGGGGAGGGAGCCCCAGCATTTT.

The chain has TRBV6-5 and TRBJ1-2; TRBD1 matches 7 bases. The V gene end was trimmed by 5 bases and the J gene end by 4 bases; junction bases not matched to a gene: 4. The CDR3 consists of 13 residues. Per germline, CDR1 MNHEY and CDR2 SVGAGI. The CDR3 nucleotides read TGTGCCAGCAGTAACAGGGGTGGCTATGGCTACACCTTC. The encoded protein is CASSNRGGYGYTF.

V usage is TRBV28 and J usage is TRBJ1-6; D is unresolved. CDR1 and CDR2 (germline): MDHEN, SYDVKM. The CDR3 is 15 amino acids. Trimming cost V 5 bases and J 4 bases, with 12 bases left between them. The CDR3, as DNA: TGTGCCAGCAGTGTGGTGGACGGGTATAATTCACCCCTCCACTTT. As protein: CASSVVDGYNSPLHF.

The genes are TRBV5-6 and TRBJ1-5, with TRBD1 identical over 7 bases. The V and J ends lost 4 bases and 6 bases, in that order; junction bases with no gene match: 4. The CDR3 has 13 amino acids. Germline CDR1 and CDR2: SGHDT and YYEEEE. CDR3 nucleotide sequence: TGTGCCAGCAGCAGACAGGGAGGTCAGCCCCAGCATTTT. This codes for CASSRQGGQPQHF.

The chain employs TRBV19 and TRBJ2-7, with unresolved D. The CDR3 extends over 12 amino acids. The germline V gene encodes CDR1 LNHDA and CDR2 SQIVND (reference sequence). The ends were cut back, 3 bases at V and 6 bases at J, with 9 bases in the middle. CDR3 in DNA: TGTGCCAGTAGTATGCCTTTGGCCGAGCAGTACTTC. Its protein product is CASSMPLAEQYF.

This clone was picked up a small number of times. The CDR3 sequence: CASSLSQGFMNTEAFF. Written as DNA, the CDR3 is TGTGCCAGCAGTCTTTCACAGGGTTTCATGAACACTGAAGCTTTCTTT. The J gene is TRBJ1-1, the V gene TRBV14; D perhaps matches TRBD1 (6 bases). This CDR3 region has 16 residues. Germline V gene data show CDR1 as SGHDN and CDR2 as FVKESK. The V gene lost 6 bases and the J gene lost 0 bases, with 17 bases spanning the gap.

J is TRBJ1-4 and V is TRBV5-8; D unclear. V lost 3 bases to trimming and J lost 6 bases, with 15 bases between them. CDR1 is SGHTS, CDR2 YDEGEE, per germline. The CDR3 loop spans 15 amino acids. CDR3 sequence (DNA): TGTGCCAGCAGCTCCCTGAGTCAGCAGTATGAAAAACTGTTTTTT. Protein product: CASSSLSQQYEKLFF.

The chain has TRBV20-1 and TRBJ1-2; D remains unclear. This CDR3 is 11 amino acids long. V lost 8 bases and J 0 bases, leaving 7 bases between the germline ends. Germline CDR1 reads DFQATT; CDR2 reads SNEGSKA (reference sequence). As DNA, the CDR3 is TGCAGTCCCTGGACTAACTATGGCTACACCTTC. This codes for CSPWTNYGYTF.

The chain uses TRBV5-1 and TRBJ2-4; possible D gene TRBD1, 5 bases. Germline V gene lookup returns CDR1 SGHRS and CDR2 YFSETQ. With 1 base removed from V and 0 bases from J, the gap between germline ends came to 14 bases. CDR3 length: 17 amino acids. This CDR3 reads CASSLYVQGLAKNIQYF. The CDR3 bases are TGCGCCAGCAGCTTGTACGTTCAGGGATTAGCCAAAAACATTCAGTACTTC. Filled out from reference TRBV5-1 and TRBJ2-4, the complete variable domain reads KAGVTQTPRYLIKTRGQQVTLSCSPISGHRSVSWYQQTPGQGLQFLFEYFSETQRNKGNFPGRFSGRQFSNSRSEMNVSTLELGDSALYLCASSLYVQGLAKNIQYFGAGTRLSVL.

The chain joins TRBV7-9 to TRBJ2-5; TRBD2 matches at 7 bases. This CDR3 contains 15 residues. Germline CDR1 reads SEHNR; CDR2 reads FQNEAQ (reference sequence). The V segment lost 2 bases and the J segment 3 bases; nucleotides outside the gene matches: 6. The CDR3 DNA reads as TGTGCCAGCAGCTTATCTGGGGCGGGAGAAGAGACCCAGTACTTC. It encodes CASSLSGAGEETQYF.

The chain is built from TRBV6-5 and TRBJ2-1, with TRBD2 identical over 8 bases. CDR3 length equals 15 residues. The germline V gene has CDR1 MNHEY and CDR2 SVGAGI. Trimming removed 0 bases from V and 6 bases from J; junction bases left unmatched: 4. CDR3 loop: CASSYSAGGSNEQFF. The CDR3 DNA sequence: TGTGCCAGCAGTTACTCTGCGGGGGGATCCAATGAGCAGTTCTTC.

The J gene is TRBJ1-6, the V gene TRBV11-2; D not certain. The ends were cut back, 0 bases at V and 9 bases at J, with 9 bases in the middle. CDR1 SGHAT and CDR2 FQNNGV come from the germline V gene. The CDR3 runs 14 residues. The DNA for the CDR3 is TGTGCCAGCAGCTTAGAAGTCCCGAGTTCACCCCTCCACTTT. It encodes CASSLEVPSSPLHF.

The chain has TRBV7-9 and TRBJ1-1, with 8 bases fitting TRBD1. The CDR3 sequence is 17 residues long. Germline V gene lookup returns CDR1 SEHNR and CDR2 FQNEAQ (reference sequence). V was clipped by 3 bases and J by 0 bases; unmatched bases: 9. DNA for the CDR3: TGTGCCAGCAGCTTGCAGGGGGCGGAACACATGAACACTGAAGCTTTCTTT. Translated, it gives CASSLQGAEHMNTEAFF.

The chain recombines TRBV6-4 with TRBJ1-6; D not certain. Germline CDR1 MRHNA, CDR2 SNTAGT. Trimming cost V 8 bases and J 7 bases, with 9 bases left between them. The CDR3 has 12 amino acids. CDR3 sequence (DNA): TGTGCCAGCCGGCAAGGGAATTCACCCCTCCACTTT. It translates to CASRQGNSPLHF.

The V and J genes are TRBV28 and TRBJ1-1; D gene unclear. The germline V gene has CDR1 MDHEN and CDR2 SYDVKM. The V end lost 5 bases, the J end lost 1 base, and 11 bases lay between the germline ends. The CDR3 sequence is 14 residues long. The CDR3 DNA follows: TGTGCCAGCAGTACCCTCGGGTCGAACACTGAAGCTTTCTTT. Translated: CASSTLGSNTEAFF.

CDR3 amino acids: CASSFISGAGNTIYF. CDR3 in DNA: TGCGCCAGCAGCTTCATCTCGGGGGCTGGAAACACCATATATTTT. V is TRBV5-1 and J is TRBJ1-3, with D maybe TRBD1 (5 bases). The CDR3 runs 15 residues. Germline lookup yields CDR1 SGHRS and CDR2 YFSETQ. V lost 2 bases, J lost 2 bases, and 11 bases lay in between.

Only one count was recorded for this clone. The chain recombines TRBV5-1 with TRBJ1-2; D not certain. Trimming stripped 0 bases from V and 2 bases from J, with 2 bases between. The CDR3 sequence is 12 residues long. The germline V gene has CDR1 SGHRS and CDR2 YFSETQ. The CDR3 region is CASSLENYGYTF. The CDR3 bases are TGCGCCAGCAGCTTGGAGAACTATGGCTACACCTTC.

This rearrangement joins TRBV19 to TRBJ2-5; 8 nucleotides align to TRBD2. This CDR3 comprises 14 residues. The germline gives CDR1 LNHDA, CDR2 SQIVND (reference sequence). The junction had 2 bases not matched to a gene; V was cut back by 0 bases and J by 5 bases. For the CDR3, the DNA is TGTGCCAGTAGTATAGAAGCGGGAGTTGAGACCCAGTACTTC. Translated: CASSIEAGVETQYF.

This clone appeared once. This rearrangement joins TRBV2 to TRBJ1-1; TRBD1 is a possible D gene (5 bases). The CDR3 has 14 residues. Trimming left V 5 bases short and J 0 bases short, with 10 bases between. From germline, CDR1 is SNHLY and CDR2 FYNNEI. In DNA form, the CDR3 reads TGTGCCAGCAGTCGGGGCCACTTGAACACTGAAGCTTTCTTT. Translated, it gives CASSRGHLNTEAFF.

This chain uses TRBV11-2 with TRBJ1-2; 8 bases agree with TRBD1. Per the germline V gene, CDR1 is SGHAT and CDR2 is FQNNGV. The junction had 13 bases not matched to a gene; V was cut back by 4 bases and J by 0 bases. CDR3 size: 18 residues. The CDR3 DNA reads TGTGCCAGCAGCTCCGGGACAGGATCCTTTACAGCTAACTATGGCTACACCTTC. Translated: CASSSGTGSFTANYGYTF.

The rearrangement uses TRBV30 and TRBJ1-4, with no clear D. The CDR3 is made up of 14 amino acids. Per the germline V gene, CDR1 is GTSNPN and CDR2 is SVGIG (reference sequence). Trimming pared 2 bases from V and 7 bases from J, leaving 14 bases between. This CDR3 is CAWSLGSGVEKLFF. CDR3 in DNA: TGTGCCTGGAGTCTCGGGTCCGGCGTTGAAAAACTGTTTTTT.

The rearrangement joins TRBV7-2 to TRBJ1-3, with D perhaps TRBD1 (5 bases). Germline loops: CDR1 SGHTA, CDR2 FQGNSA. The CDR3 is 13 residues long. Deletions cut 5 bases from V and 4 bases from J, with 9 bases between. Written as DNA, the CDR3 is TGTGCCAGCAGCCAGGGTTTCGGAAACACCATATATTTT. Protein: CASSQGFGNTIYF.

This rearrangement joins TRBV5-4 to TRBJ2-3; 12 bases fit TRBD2. Germline trimming cut 4 bases from V and 4 bases from J; bases unmatched to any gene: 1. The CDR3 spans 14 residues. Germline CDR1 and CDR2: SGHNT and YYREEE (reference sequence). CDR3 amino acids: CASSPSGGADTQYF. The CDR3 bases are TGTGCCAGCAGCCCTAGCGGGGGGGCAGATACGCAGTATTTT.

CDR3 in DNA: TGTGCCAGCAGTTACTCGAAGGGGGCGGGCACCGGGGAGCTGTTTTTT. This codes for CASSYSKGAGTGELFF. The rearrangement links TRBV6-6 to TRBJ2-2, with TRBD1 matching 7 bases. Germline loops: CDR1 MNHNY, CDR2 SVGAGI (reference sequence). The CDR3 loop spans 16 amino acids. Trimming cost V 0 bases and J 4 bases; bases outside gene matches: 5.